These 17 T cell receptor beta chains share one sample of origin, sequenced in a study of T cell repertoires in cytomegalovirus infection. MiXCR, applied by TCRdb to the reads, yields one record per CDR3 protein. The sample shows approximately 500,000 distinct CDR3 sequences, approximately 11% of them seen only once. Sequenced input: PBMCs. These receptors all come from a human donor in good health (CMV status not recorded). Some clones in this sample may be carry-over from other donors' samples.

In its sample, this clonotype was seen many times. The J gene is TRBJ1-1, the V gene TRBV15; D gene unclear. CDR3 length: 13 amino acids. The germline V and J ends were trimmed by 5 bases and 1 base, with 8 bases remaining between them. CDR1 and CDR2 (germline): LNHNV, YYDKDF (reference sequence). The CDR3 DNA is TGTGCCACCAGCGTCGACAAGAACACTGAAGCTTTCTTT. Residues: CATSVDKNTEAFF.

This clonotype was seen at least ten times. The rearrangement joins TRBV7-9 to TRBJ1-4, with TRBD1 matching 12 bases. The junction had 3 bases not matched to a gene; V was cut back by 5 bases and J by 5 bases. This CDR3 has 15 amino acids. Germline CDR1 reads SEHNR; CDR2 reads FQNEAQ (reference sequence). The CDR3 DNA reads as TGTGCCAGCAGCCAGGGACAGGGGGCGAATGAAAAACTGTTTTTT. Its translation: CASSQGQGANEKLFF.

In this sample, this clonotype turned up a few times. The V gene is TRBV7-9, the J gene TRBJ1-4; weak D call: TRBD1 (5 bases). The length of the CDR3 is 13 residues. The germline gives CDR1 SEHNR, CDR2 FQNEAQ (reference sequence). Trimming pared 3 bases from V and 12 bases from J, leaving 14 bases between. The CDR3 sequence: CASSLGPPTELFF. CDR3 nucleotide sequence: TGTGCCAGCAGCTTGGGGCCGCCTACAGAACTGTTTTTT.

This clonotype appeared many times. The J gene is TRBJ2-2, the V gene TRBV5-1, with 7 positions matching TRBD1. Trimming took 5 bases from V and 6 from J; bases not matched to a gene: 4. Per germline, CDR1 SGHRS and CDR2 YFSETQ. The CDR3 length is 13 residues. The CDR3, as DNA: TGCGCCAGCAGGCAACAGGGGCCCGGGGAGCTGTTTTTT. It translates to CASRQQGPGELFF.

This clonotype has ten or more counts. The V and J genes are TRBV7-2 and TRBJ2-2; D unclear. V gave up 5 bases and J gave up 5 bases, with 15 bases separating them. Germline CDR1 and CDR2: SGHTA and FQGNSA. The CDR3 contains 15 residues. The CDR3 region is CASSPSPTVTGELFF. CDR3 DNA sequence: TGTGCCAGCAGCCCCTCCCCGACTGTTACCGGGGAGCTGTTTTTT.

This clonotype has ten or more counts. This sequence joins TRBV20-1 and TRBJ1-1; D ambiguous. The V and J ends lost 6 bases and 0 bases respectively, with 17 bases between them. The CDR3 sequence is 15 residues long. Germline V gene data show CDR1 as DFQATT and CDR2 as SNEGSKA (reference sequence). For the CDR3, the DNA is TGCAGTGCCCCCTTTTCCGGCCCTATGAACACTGAAGCTTTCTTT. It encodes CSAPFSGPMNTEAFF.

This clonotype showed up just a few times. The V and J genes are TRBV20-1 and TRBJ1-5, with TRBD1 matching 9 bases. There are 14 residues in the CDR3. Germline V gives CDR1 DFQATT, CDR2 SNEGSKA (reference sequence). Trimming removed 5 bases from V and 6 bases from J; junction bases left unmatched: 8. Written as DNA, the CDR3 is TGCAGTGCTCCCGGGACAGGGTACGGTCAGCCCCAGCATTTT. Encoded protein: CSAPGTGYGQPQHF.

This rearrangement joins TRBV20-1 to TRBJ2-7, with D possibly TRBD2 on 5 matching bases. V shed 6 bases and J shed 2 bases, with 11 bases lying between them. From germline, CDR1 is DFQATT and CDR2 SNEGSKA (reference sequence). CDR3 length equals 12 residues. CDR3 in DNA: TGCAGTGCCGAGGGAAGCCCCTACGAGCAGTACTTC. Encoded protein: CSAEGSPYEQYF.

The rearrangement links TRBV30 to TRBJ2-4; D unclear. Germline lookup yields CDR1 GTSNPN and CDR2 SVGIG (reference sequence). The CDR3 is made up of 15 amino acids. Trimming pared 2 bases from V and 2 bases from J, leaving 13 bases between. The CDR3 coding sequence is TGTGCCTGGAGTAATACGCTGGGTTCCAAAAACATTCAGTACTTC. Encoded protein: CAWSNTLGSKNIQYF.

The genes are TRBV27 and TRBJ2-6; possibly TRBD2 for D (6 bases). Trimming pared 3 bases from V and 4 bases from J, leaving 10 bases between. Per germline, CDR1 MNHEY and CDR2 SMNVEV (reference sequence). CDR3 length: 15 residues. CDR3: CASSFLAAGANVLTF. Written as DNA, the CDR3 is TGTGCCAGCAGTTTCTTAGCGGCAGGGGCCAACGTCCTGACTTTC.

This clonotype was seen many times. The CDR3 DNA follows: TGTGCCATCAGTGAATGGACAGGGACTCCCACTCGTTTAACTGATACGCAGTATTTT. It translates to CAISEWTGTPTRLTDTQYF. The chain combines TRBV10-3 with TRBJ2-3, with 8 bases that match TRBD1. The V gene end was trimmed by 3 bases and the J gene end by 6 bases; junction bases not matched to a gene: 20. Germline lookup yields CDR1 ENHRY and CDR2 SYGVKD. The CDR3 contains 19 residues.

This clonotype appeared many times. V gene TRBV7-2 combines with J gene TRBJ1-2; D is undetermined. This CDR3 region has 17 residues. The V gene's germline CDR1 is SGHTA and CDR2 FQGNSA. The V end was cut by 1 base, the J end by 0 bases, with 15 bases between. In DNA, the CDR3 is TGTGCCAGCAGCTTAGGACCCTCACGCGGGGCTAACTATGGCTACACCTTC. Protein product: CASSLGPSRGANYGYTF.

The sample holds many counts of this clonotype. The chain links TRBV10-3 to TRBJ2-3, with 10 bases aligning to TRBD2. From germline, CDR1 is ENHRY and CDR2 SYGVKD. The CDR3 length is 14 residues. V lost 7 bases, J lost 0 bases, and 1 base stayed unmatched. The CDR3 sequence: CAIKAGGSTDTQYF. CDR3 nucleotides: TGTGCCATCAAAGCGGGAGGGAGCACAGATACGCAGTATTTT.

The chain employs TRBV20-1 and TRBJ1-1, with D perhaps TRBD1 (5 bases). V lost 1 base and J 5 bases, leaving 11 bases between the germline ends. CDR3 length: 13 residues. CDR1 DFQATT and CDR2 SNEGSKA come from the germline V gene (reference sequence). The CDR3 nucleotides are TGCAGTGCTAGAGCTAGGGGATCGACTGAAGCTTTCTTT. It encodes CSARARGSTEAFF.

The sample holds many counts of this clonotype. This chain links TRBV11-2 with TRBJ2-7; D call uncertain. Germline V gene sequence: CDR1 SGHAT, CDR2 FQNNGV. Trimming pared 6 bases from V and 5 bases from J, leaving 20 bases between. This CDR3 region has 15 residues. CDR3 residues: CASRRLRGVANEQYF. The CDR3 nucleotides are TGTGCCAGCAGACGCCTCCGTGGAGTTGCCAACGAGCAGTACTTC.

This clonotype was seen more than once but under ten times. The chain recombines TRBV29-1 with TRBJ2-7, with 8 bases aligning to TRBD1. CDR1 is SQVTM and CDR2 is ANQGSEA in the germline V gene. Trimming cost V 1 base and J 4 bases; bases outside gene matches: 9. There are 15 residues in the CDR3. The CDR3 DNA reads as TGCAGCGTTGAAGGACCGCAGGGGGCGGGTTACGAGCAGTACTTC. Its protein product is CSVEGPQGAGYEQYF.

This clonotype showed up many times. The chain's CDR3 is CASSSPLTSGNYNEQFF. The CDR3 coding sequence is TGTGCCAGCAGCTCCCCTTTGACTAGCGGTAATTACAATGAGCAGTTCTTC. The chain recombines TRBV7-2 with TRBJ2-1; 9 nucleotides align to TRBD2. Germline CDR1 is SGHTA and CDR2 is FQGNSA. V trimming: 4 bases; J trimming: 4 bases; junction bases outside the gene matches: 11. This CDR3 has 17 residues.